The present entry profiles one TCR beta chain with its context. This clone was found once. The antigen it binds to is not known. No base quality information exists; no much larger clone differs at one position. This specimen belongs to a study of cytomegalovirus exposure and HLA in healthy donors (dated by TCRdb to about 2017). In terms of the full investigation: An earlier analysis of 587 of the donors reported 276 Gb of sequence data and around 120 million unique TCR beta sequences obtained from about 200 million T cells. Every discovery cohort repertoire had been produced on one sequencing platform. In a later genetic analysis, genome-wide SNP genotypes for about 55% of the roughly 700 donors were used, and that subset was treated as a discovery cohort. The aim of the study was to test whether cataloging public T cell receptors could identify signatures of past pathogen exposure. The number of typed donors differed by locus: roughly 629-630 for A, B, C, DRB1 and DQB1; some 500 for DQA1; 606 for DPA1; and roughly 490 for DPB1. HLA typing covered class I and class II loci at four-digit resolution. Around 330 gigabases of sequencing data and around 80 million unique TCR sequences made up an early release that covered several hundred HLA-typed donors. The later analysis used no new phenotypic data to find candidate immune exposures, relying instead on TCR beta sequences and their occurrence across donors. Donor age, sex, ethnicity and CMV serostatus were collected together with the repertoire data. Roughly five DR-DQ haplotypes were handled as single units for association and clustering, since linkage in the cohort was strong. Using immunosequencing, the study profiled T cell repertoires from 666 subjects and related those repertoires to cytomegalovirus serostatus. In a later analysis, previously published TCR beta repertoires from several hundred donors were re-analyzed and high-resolution HLA genotyping was added so that TCR occurrence patterns could be studied. Among the roughly 370 genotyped donors, around 79% belonged to the genetic ancestry cluster associated with self-reported Caucasian donors. In an earlier analysis of a few hundred of the donors, high-throughput TCR beta sequencing was used to judge whether each TCR beta V gene segment behaved as functional or pseudogenic. Among about 410 genotyped donors of the cohort, an average of approximately 200,000 unique TCR beta nucleotide sequences was sequenced per donor, of which 15% to 20% were non-productive. Along with the roughly 670-subject first cohort, a separate validation cohort of 120 different subjects was used. The study combined high-throughput TCR immunosequencing, statistical association of individual TCRs with disease status, and machine learning to predict cytomegalovirus infection status. The paper's findings and limits, for the study overall: A later analysis associated 16,951 TCR beta sequences with specific HLA alleles at a false discovery rate of 0.05. Most TCR sequences were observed very rarely across donors, whereas some public TCRs were present in many individuals. According to the authors, the approach could potentially be generalized to other disease states and immunological phenotypes. Most CMV-associated TCR beta chains appeared to be HLA-restricted in a later analysis, and the HLA associations seemed to be driven largely by CMV exposure. An earlier analysis of roughly 570 of the donors showed that most TCR beta V segments appeared in productive rearrangements either about 87% or about 30% of the time, which broadly matched IMGT annotations. A further reported finding was that TCR beta sequences accurately predicted the HLA-A and HLA-B alleles for most subjects in the first cohort. A total of fewer than 200 TCR beta chains were listed by the study as associated with cytomegalovirus. A cluster of highly shared sequence variants was judged likely to be a technical artifact of the sequencing pipeline. Some 16 rarely observed V segments, including chromosome 9 orphons, were excluded from the earlier analysis of almost 600 of the donors because counts were too low. In vitro tests confirmed that three of the cytomegalovirus-associated TCR beta chains recognize cytomegalovirus antigens. Roughly uniform sequencing depth across donors was assumed in presence/absence analyses, although this assumption may not hold. Linkage disequilibrium might explain the correlated functional status among segregating V segments, but an unknown experimental factor could not be ruled out. According to a later analysis, parvovirus B19, influenza, CMV and Epstein-Barr virus appeared linked to several top co-occurrence clusters. In a later genetic analysis, a missense DCLRE1C variant was associated with V-gene and J-gene trimming of TCR beta chains, and the association was replicated in an independent cohort. A later analysis found that HLA-associated TCR beta chains were more clonally expanded and had lower generation probabilities than equally common non-associated chains. Assigning TCR associations to individual alleles was difficult when HLA alleles, especially DR and DQ, strongly co-occurred. Because some donors lacked HLA typing at each locus, the association tests relied only on the typed subset. Compared with the approximately 600-donor mean, donors in an Asian-associated ancestry cluster had fewer N-insertions in productive TCRs, according to a later genetic analysis. Only TCR beta chains were sequenced in this cohort, and the absence of alpha or paired-chain data limited detectable features. According to a later analysis, TCR association rates differed among HLA loci, with DRB1 alleles showing the most associated TCRs and HLA-C alleles showing the fewest. For the cohort, immune exposure information was limited to CMV serostatus. The classifier was reported to diagnose cytomegalovirus status with high specificity and sensitivity in both the original and validation cohorts. Because the 87-base-pair reads could not distinguish some IMGT-functional V segments, including TRBV6-2 and TRBV6-3, those segments were excluded.

The library was made by the immunoSEQ multiplex PCR assay. The multiplex PCR relied on a mix of 60 forward primers for TCR Vbeta segments and 13 reverse primers for TCR Jbeta segments. Amplification of the CDR3 region of rearranged TCR beta genes was performed with a multiplex PCR assay on genomic DNA. The amplified TCR beta libraries were sequenced on the Illumina HiSeq System as 87-base-pair reads. Per the source publication's procedure: A later analysis tallied 75 million to 95 million unique TCR beta chains across the 600 to 700 repertoires, and about 12 million of those chains were shared by two or more donors. Raw reads were error-corrected and collapsed into unique sequences with a nearest-neighbor algorithm that merged closely related sequences to remove PCR and sequencing errors. Alignment of CDR3 sequences to IMGT reference sequences was used to assign V, D and J gene segments. Each retained sequence needed at least a six-nucleotide match to both a V gene segment and a J gene segment. Rearrangements were classified as productive when the CDR3 lacked stop codons and remained in frame with V and J, and all other rearrangements were classified as non-productive. CDR3 was defined according to IMGT convention as the region running from the second conserved V-encoded cysteine to the conserved J-encoded phenylalanine. In an earlier analysis of more than 550 of the donors, sequences lacking an unambiguous match to a single V gene segment were excluded. In an earlier analysis of some 590 of the donors, a V segment was called functional when productive rearrangements were above 56.7%, and segregating when the standard deviation between donors exceeded 5%. A statistical classification framework was built to diagnose cytomegalovirus status from the catalog of TCR beta chain sequences. A later analysis assigned V and J genes by comparing TCR nucleotide sequences with IMGT/GENE-DB human TR gene sequences. Using the TCRdist pipeline, a later analysis assigned CDR3 sequences along with most-parsimonious VDJ recombination scenarios. In a later analysis, every TCR beta chain was defined by the combination of its CDR3 amino acid sequence and its V-gene family, and reads without a unique V-gene family were dropped. A later analysis removed 500 to 600 highly shared, low-generation-probability nucleotide sequences to deal with suspected cross-contamination and a sequencing artifact. For each public chain, a later analysis derived a clonal expansion index from normalized ranks of inferred template counts within each repertoire. Generation probabilities in a later analysis came from a VDJ recombination model fitted to out-of-frame rearrangements, and those results were checked against IGoR. Hypergeometric tests were used in a later analysis to score TCR-TCR, TCR-HLA and TCR-CMV co-occurrence, with a repertoire-size bias correction applied to the TCR pairs. To estimate false discovery rates, a later analysis permuted the HLA or CMV assignments 20 times. A later analysis grouped co-occurring TCRs with DBSCAN, adding TCRdist sequence similarity when clustering within HLA-allele-positive subsets. Repertoires with fewer than 30,000 or more than 120,000 public chains were left out of co-occurrence clustering, as were several repertoires with anomalous nucleotide sharing. The source is immuneACCESS, and TCRdb retained only in-frame sequences with V and J called. Part of the clones is not carried over; for the studies checked, unresolved V genes explain less than half of this, and the remainder is unexplained. V and J calls and clone size are given by that table; D and trimming were obtained from the DNA. Recorded for this sample are roughly 280,000 clones; under 80% of them occurred a single time. The ten largest clonotypes hold 2% to 2.5% of the sample.

V is shortened by 0 bases, J by 1 base, and the region joining them spans 16 bases. Based on the germline V gene, the CDR1 and CDR2 sequences are SQVTM and ANQGSEA. There are 17 amino acids in the CDR3, from cysteine to phenylalanine inclusive. The sequence is cut down to CDR3 DNA, 51 bases in frame from base 1. In total, just over 650 healthy bone marrow donors made up the cohort. All cohort members were sampled while nominally healthy, although unrecorded immune exposures were likely present. The donor tested CMV seronegative, placing the donor among the 352 seronegative members of the cohort. Each donor provided a peripheral blood sample, and peripheral blood mononuclear cells were used for TCR beta sequencing. The Qiagen DNeasy Blood Extraction Kit was used to extract genomic DNA from the blood cell samples.

Sequenced material: PBMCs. The TCR originated in a female donor in good health and CMV-seronegative. The V and J segments used are TRBV29-1 and TRBJ1-5; a weak D assignment points to TRBD1 (5 bases agree). The DNA sequence is as follows: TGCAGCGTTGAAGATGGGGCAGGGTGGGTCAGCAATCAGCCCCAGCATTTT. Its translation is CSVEDGAGWVSNQPQHF.